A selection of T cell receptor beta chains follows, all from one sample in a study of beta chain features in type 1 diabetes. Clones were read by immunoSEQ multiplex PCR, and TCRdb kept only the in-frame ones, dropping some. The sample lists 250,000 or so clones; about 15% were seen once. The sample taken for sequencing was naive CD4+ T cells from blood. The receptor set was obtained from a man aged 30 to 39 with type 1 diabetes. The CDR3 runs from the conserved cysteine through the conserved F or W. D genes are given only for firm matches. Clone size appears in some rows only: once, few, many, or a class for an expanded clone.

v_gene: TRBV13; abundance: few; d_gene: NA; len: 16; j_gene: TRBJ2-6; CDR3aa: CASSMSRDSGANVLTF; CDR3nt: TGTGCCAGCAGCATGAGCAGGGACTCTGGGGCCAACGTCCTGACTTTC
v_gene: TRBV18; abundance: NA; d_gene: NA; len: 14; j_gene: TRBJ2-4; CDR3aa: CASSPGLAKNIQYF; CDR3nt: TGTGCCAGCTCACCGGGACTAGCCAAAAACATTCAGTACTTC
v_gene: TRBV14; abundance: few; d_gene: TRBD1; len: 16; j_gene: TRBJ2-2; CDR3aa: CASSPRRTGNTGELFF; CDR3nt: TGTGCCAGCAGCCCTCGTCGGACAGGGAACACCGGGGAGCTGTTTTTT
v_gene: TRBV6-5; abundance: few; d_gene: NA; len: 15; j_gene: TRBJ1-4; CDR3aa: CASSYQGRGSEKLFF; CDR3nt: TGTGCCAGCAGTTACCAGGGAAGGGGTAGCGAAAAACTGTTTTTT
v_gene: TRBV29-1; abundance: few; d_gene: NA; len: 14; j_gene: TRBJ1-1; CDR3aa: CSVVERAGDTEAFF; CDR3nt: TGCAGCGTTGTGGAAAGGGCCGGGGACACTGAAGCTTTCTTT
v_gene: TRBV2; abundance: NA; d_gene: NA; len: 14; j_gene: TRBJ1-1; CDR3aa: CASRISEVNTEAFF; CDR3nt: TGTGCCAGCAGGATAAGTGAGGTGAACACTGAAGCTTTCTTT
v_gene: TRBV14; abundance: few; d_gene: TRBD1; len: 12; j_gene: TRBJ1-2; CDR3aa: CASSLDRVGYTF; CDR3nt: TGTGCCAGCAGCTTGGACAGGGTTGGCTACACCTTC
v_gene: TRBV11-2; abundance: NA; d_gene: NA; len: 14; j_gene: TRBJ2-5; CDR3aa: CASSLDPGQETQYF; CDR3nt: TGTGCCAGCAGCTTAGATCCGGGGCAAGAGACCCAGTACTTC
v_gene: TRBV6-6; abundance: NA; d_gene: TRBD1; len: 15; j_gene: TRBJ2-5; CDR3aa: CASSYRRGRGETQYF; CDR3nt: TGTGCCAGCAGTTACCGTCGGGGCAGGGGGGAGACCCAGTACTTC
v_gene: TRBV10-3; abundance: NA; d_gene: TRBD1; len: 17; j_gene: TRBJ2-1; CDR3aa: CAISESGQGMGNNEQFF; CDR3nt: TGTGCCATCAGTGAGTCGGGACAGGGAATGGGTAACAATGAGCAGTTCTTC
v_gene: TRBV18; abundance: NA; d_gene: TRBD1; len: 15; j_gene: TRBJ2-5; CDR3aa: CASSPPRDRGETQYF; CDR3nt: TGTGCCAGCTCACCACCGAGGGACAGGGGGGAGACCCAGTACTTC
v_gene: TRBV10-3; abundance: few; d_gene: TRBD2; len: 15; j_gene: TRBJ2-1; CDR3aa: CAIRHSGATYNEQFF; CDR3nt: TGTGCCATCAGGCATAGCGGGGCAACCTACAATGAGCAGTTCTTC
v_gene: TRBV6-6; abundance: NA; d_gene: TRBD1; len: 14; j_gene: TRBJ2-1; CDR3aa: CASSSGQAYNEQFF; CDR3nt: TGTGCCAGCAGTTCTGGACAGGCGTACAATGAGCAGTTCTTC
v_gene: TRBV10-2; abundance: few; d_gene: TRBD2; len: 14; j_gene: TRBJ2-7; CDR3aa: CASGGRPAGGEQYF; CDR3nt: TGCGCCAGCGGCGGGCGGCCCGCCGGGGGGGAGCAGTACTTC
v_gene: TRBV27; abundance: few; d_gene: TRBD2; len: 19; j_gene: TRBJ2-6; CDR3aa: CASTSRAGGPATGANVLTF; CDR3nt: TGTGCCAGCACCTCCCGAGCGGGAGGGCCCGCGACTGGGGCCAACGTCCTGACTTTC
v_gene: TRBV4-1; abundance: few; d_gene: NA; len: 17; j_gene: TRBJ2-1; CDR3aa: CASSPLGRSQLQGEQFF; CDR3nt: TGCGCCAGCAGCCCGCTAGGACGCTCCCAATTACAGGGTGAGCAGTTCTTC
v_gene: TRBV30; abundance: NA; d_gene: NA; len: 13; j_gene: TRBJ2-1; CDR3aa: CAWGLNGPNEQFF; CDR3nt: TGTGCCTGGGGCTTAAATGGGCCCAATGAGCAGTTCTTC
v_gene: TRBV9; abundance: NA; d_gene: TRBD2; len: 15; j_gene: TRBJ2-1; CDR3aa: CASSGTSGGASEQFF; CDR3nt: TGTGCCAGCAGCGGGACTAGCGGGGGGGCCAGTGAGCAGTTCTTC
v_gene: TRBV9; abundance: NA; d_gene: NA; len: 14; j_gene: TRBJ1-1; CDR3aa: CASTRQSLNTEAFF; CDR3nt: TGTGCCAGCACGCGGCAGAGCTTGAACACTGAAGCTTTCTTT
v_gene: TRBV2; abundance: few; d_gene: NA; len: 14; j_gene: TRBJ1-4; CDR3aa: CASGPGIGHEKLFF; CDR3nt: TGTGCCAGCGGTCCAGGGATTGGGCATGAAAAACTGTTTTTT
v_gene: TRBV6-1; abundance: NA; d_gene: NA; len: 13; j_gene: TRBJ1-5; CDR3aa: CASRPTAFSPQHF; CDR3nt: TGTGCCAGCAGACCGACAGCTTTCTCGCCCCAGCATTTT
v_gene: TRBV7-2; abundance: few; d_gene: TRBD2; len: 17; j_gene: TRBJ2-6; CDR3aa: CASSLAGGASGANVLTF; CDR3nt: TGTGCCAGCAGCCTCGCGGGGGGAGCAAGTGGGGCCAACGTCCTGACTTTC
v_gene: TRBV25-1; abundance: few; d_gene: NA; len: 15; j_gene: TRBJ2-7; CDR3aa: CASSGAGGSYYEQYF; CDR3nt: TGTGCCAGCAGCGGGGCAGGGGGGTCGTACTACGAGCAGTACTTC
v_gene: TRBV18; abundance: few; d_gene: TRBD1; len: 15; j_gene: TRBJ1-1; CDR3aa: CASSRMGTANTEAFF; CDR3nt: TGTGCCAGCTCCCGAATGGGGACAGCGAACACTGAAGCTTTCTTT
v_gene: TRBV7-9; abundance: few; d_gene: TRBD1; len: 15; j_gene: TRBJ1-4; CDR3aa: CASSLSTGDNEKLFF; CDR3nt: TGTGCCAGCAGCTTATCGACAGGGGATAATGAAAAACTGTTTTTT
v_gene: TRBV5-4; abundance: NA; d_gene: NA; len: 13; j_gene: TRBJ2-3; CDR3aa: CASRDLTTDTQYF; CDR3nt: TGTGCCAGCCGGGACTTGACCACGGATACGCAGTATTTT
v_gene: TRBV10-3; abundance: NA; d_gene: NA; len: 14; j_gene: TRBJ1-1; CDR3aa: CAISAEGTNTEAFF; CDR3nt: TGTGCCATCAGTGCGGAGGGGACGAACACTGAAGCTTTCTTT
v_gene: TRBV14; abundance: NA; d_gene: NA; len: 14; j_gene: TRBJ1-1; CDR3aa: CASSPRNGRPEAFF; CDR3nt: TGTGCCAGCAGCCCCCGCAACGGGAGGCCTGAAGCTTTCTTT
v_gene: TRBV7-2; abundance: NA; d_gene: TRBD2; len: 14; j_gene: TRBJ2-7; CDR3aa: CASSPASGSYEQYF; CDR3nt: TGTGCCAGCAGCCCCGCTAGCGGCTCCTACGAGCAGTACTTC
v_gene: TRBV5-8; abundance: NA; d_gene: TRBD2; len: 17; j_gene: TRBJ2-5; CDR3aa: CASSLSVAPSGGETQYF; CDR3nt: TGTGCCAGCAGCTTGAGTGTGGCCCCCTCGGGGGGAGAGACCCAGTACTTC
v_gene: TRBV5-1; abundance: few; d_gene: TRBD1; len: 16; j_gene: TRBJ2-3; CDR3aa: CASSALRDSSTDTQYF; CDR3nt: TGCGCCAGCAGCGCCCTCCGGGACAGCAGCACAGATACGCAGTATTTT
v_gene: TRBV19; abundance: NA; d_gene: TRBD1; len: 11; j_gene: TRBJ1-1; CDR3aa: CASSGQGEAFF; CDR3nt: TGTGCCAGTAGTGGACAGGGTGAAGCTTTCTTT
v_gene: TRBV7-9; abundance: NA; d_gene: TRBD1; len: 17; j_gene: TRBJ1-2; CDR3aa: CASSLALEHQKGQFYTF; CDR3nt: TGTGCCAGCAGCTTAGCTCTCGAGCACCAGAAGGGACAGTTCTACACCTTC
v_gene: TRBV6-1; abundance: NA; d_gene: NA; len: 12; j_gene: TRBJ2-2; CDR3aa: CANRPGGGELFF; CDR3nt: TGTGCCAACCGTCCCGGCGGCGGGGAGCTGTTTTTT
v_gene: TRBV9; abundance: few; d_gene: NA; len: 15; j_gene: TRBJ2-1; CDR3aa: CASSVDRGGYNEQFF; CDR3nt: TGTGCCAGCAGCGTAGACAGGGGGGGCTACAATGAGCAGTTCTTC
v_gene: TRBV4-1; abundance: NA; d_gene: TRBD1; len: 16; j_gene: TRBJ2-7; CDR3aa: CASSQDTGGLSYEQYF; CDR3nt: TGCGCCAGCAGCCAAGATACAGGGGGCCTCTCCTACGAGCAGTACTTC
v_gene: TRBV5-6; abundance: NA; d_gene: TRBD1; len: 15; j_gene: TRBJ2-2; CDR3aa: CASSPGTGATGELFF; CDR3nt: TGTGCCAGCAGCCCGGGGACAGGGGCCACCGGGGAGCTGTTTTTT
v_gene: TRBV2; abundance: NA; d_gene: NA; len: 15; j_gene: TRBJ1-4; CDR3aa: CASRADQVTNEKLFF; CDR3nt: TGTGCCAGCAGGGCCGACCAGGTGACTAATGAAAAACTGTTTTTT
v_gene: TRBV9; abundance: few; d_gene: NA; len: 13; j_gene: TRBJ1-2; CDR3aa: CASTQGLSGGYTF; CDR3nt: TGTGCCAGCACCCAGGGGCTCAGCGGTGGCTACACCTTC
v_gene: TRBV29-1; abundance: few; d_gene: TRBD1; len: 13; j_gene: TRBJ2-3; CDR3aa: CSVEGQGRDTQYF; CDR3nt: TGCAGCGTTGAGGGACAGGGAAGAGATACGCAGTATTTT
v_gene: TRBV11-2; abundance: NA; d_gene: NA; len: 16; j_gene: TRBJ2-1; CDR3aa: CASSLGTGGSYNEQFF; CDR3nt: TGTGCCAGCAGCTTAGGAACCGGGGGCTCCTACAATGAGCAGTTCTTC
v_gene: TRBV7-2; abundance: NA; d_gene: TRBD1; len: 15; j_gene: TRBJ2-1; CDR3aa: CASSLDGTGSNEQFF; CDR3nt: TGTGCCAGCAGCTTAGATGGGACAGGGTCGAATGAGCAGTTCTTC